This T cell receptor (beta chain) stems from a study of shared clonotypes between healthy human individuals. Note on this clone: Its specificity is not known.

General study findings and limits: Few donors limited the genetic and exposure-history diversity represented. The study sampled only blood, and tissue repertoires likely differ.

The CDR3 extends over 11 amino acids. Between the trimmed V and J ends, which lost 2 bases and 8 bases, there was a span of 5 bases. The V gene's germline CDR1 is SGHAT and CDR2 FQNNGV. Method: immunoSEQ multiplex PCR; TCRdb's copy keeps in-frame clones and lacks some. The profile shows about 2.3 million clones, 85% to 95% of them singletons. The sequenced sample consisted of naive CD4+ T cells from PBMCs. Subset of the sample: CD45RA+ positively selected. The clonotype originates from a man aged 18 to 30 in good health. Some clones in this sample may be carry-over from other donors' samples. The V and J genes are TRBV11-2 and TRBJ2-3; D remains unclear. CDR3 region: CASSLLGTQYF. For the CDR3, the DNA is TGTGCCAGCAGCTTACTCGGTACGCAGTATTTT.